These 14 T cell receptor beta chains were sequenced from one sample in a study of identical twins. TCRdb re-called the 5' RACE reads with MiXCR, one entry per CDR3 protein. The sample holds some 500,000 distinct CDR3 sequences; 14% are singletons and the top ten take 0.98%. The same data also went into a second study, on yellow fever vaccine responses in identical twins.

The source material was CD4+ T cells sorted from blood. The receptors come from a woman aged 18-29 years in good health.

CDR3 nucleotides: TGTGCCAGCAGTTTATACGGGAGGATGGGGGGTCAAGAGACCCAGTACTTC. It encodes CASSLYGRMGGQETQYF. The rearrangement links TRBV27 to TRBJ2-5; 7 bases agree with TRBD2. The germline V gene has CDR1 MNHEY and CDR2 SMNVEV (reference sequence). The CDR3 has 17 amino acids. The V and J ends lost 1 base and 2 bases, in that order; junction bases with no gene match: 10.

V and J are TRBV18 and TRBJ1-5, with TRBD1 as a possible D gene (5 bases). CDR1 is KGHSH, CDR2 LQKENI, per germline. Trimming removed 1 base from V and 5 bases from J, with 18 bases in between. The CDR3 extends over 17 amino acids. The CDR3 region has the DNA TGTGCCAGCTCACCACGGGCCGCGAGGGGTAGGGATCAGCCCCAGCATTTT. Translated: CASSPRAARGRDQPQHF.

This clonotype was counted between two and nine times. J is TRBJ2-3 and V is TRBV7-9; D is undetermined. V gave up 5 bases and J gave up 2 bases, with 8 bases separating them. In germline, CDR1 is SEHNR, CDR2 FQNEAQ (reference sequence). CDR3 size: 13 residues. CDR3 in DNA: TGTGCCAGCAGCCGTCCAACCACAGATACGCAGTATTTT. This encodes CASSRPTTDTQYF.

This rearrangement joins TRBV20-1 to TRBJ2-3, with TRBD2 as a possible D gene (6 bases). CDR3 size: 14 residues. Germline V gene lookup returns CDR1 DFQATT and CDR2 SNEGSKA (reference sequence). V was cut by 6 bases and J by 1 base, with 14 bases left in between. The CDR3 DNA reads TGCAGTGCCCTGGCAGGGACTGGCACAGATACGCAGTATTTT. This codes for CSALAGTGTDTQYF.

The chain is built from TRBV7-2 and TRBJ2-7, with a tentative D call TRBD2 (6 bases). CDR1 and CDR2 from the germline V gene are SGHTA and FQGNSA. The CDR3 has 15 residues. Trimming cost V 2 bases and J 4 bases, with 15 bases left between them. The CDR3 DNA reads as TGTGCCAGCAGCTTATTGCTAGCGCGGGGATACGAGCAGTACTTC. This encodes CASSLLLARGYEQYF.

This clonotype was detected a few times. The J gene is TRBJ2-2, the V gene TRBV12-3 or TRBV12-4, with a tentative D call TRBD1 (6 bases). V gave up 2 bases and J gave up 2 bases, with 12 bases separating them. The CDR3 covers 16 residues. CDR3 loop: CASSLRRTVNTGELFF. In DNA form, the CDR3 reads TGTGCCAGCAGTTTACGGCGGACAGTCAACACCGGGGAGCTGTTTTTT.

This clonotype was seen repeatedly, ten times or more. The chain combines TRBV20-1 with TRBJ2-7; 7 bases match TRBD2. Germline assignment: CDR1 DFQATT and CDR2 SNEGSKA (reference sequence). The V and J ends lost 6 bases and 2 bases, in that order; junction bases with no gene match: 10. CDR3 length: 14 residues. CDR3 sequence: CSAPTGGSAYEQYF. For the CDR3, the DNA is TGCAGTGCCCCGACGGGCGGGAGTGCCTACGAGCAGTACTTC.

This clonotype was found many times. Here the CDR3 reads CSASRGGELFF. DNA of the CDR3: TGCAGTGCTAGTCGGGGCGGGGAGCTGTTTTTT. V usage is TRBV20-1 and J usage is TRBJ2-2; perhaps TRBD2 as D (5 bases). Germline V CDR1 and CDR2: DFQATT, SNEGSKA (reference sequence). V was shortened by 3 bases and J by 7 bases, with 6 bases between the two germline ends. The CDR3 loop spans 11 amino acids.

This clonotype was detected a few times. The V gene is TRBV29-1, the J gene TRBJ2-5; D is undetermined. Trimming took 4 bases from V and 0 from J, leaving 9 bases between them. Germline V gives CDR1 SQVTM, CDR2 ANQGSEA. This CDR3 is 13 amino acids long. The DNA for the CDR3 is TGCAGCGTTGTTGGTAGGAACCAAGAGACCCAGTACTTC. Protein product: CSVVGRNQETQYF.

In this sample, this clonotype turned up a few times. The chain combines TRBV12-3 or TRBV12-4 with TRBJ2-2; D is possibly TRBD2 (5 bases). V was clipped by 8 bases and J by 0 bases, with 7 bases between them. There are 13 residues in the CDR3. The CDR3 spells CASRGANTGELFF. The CDR3 DNA is TGTGCCAGCCGGGGAGCGAACACCGGGGAGCTGTTTTTT.

This chain joins TRBV3-1 and TRBJ1-2, with D uncertain. The germline gives CDR1 LGHDT, CDR2 YNNKEL (reference sequence). Trimming removed 1 base from V and 8 bases from J, with 14 bases in between. CDR3 length equals 14 residues. The CDR3: CASSQVNSPSGYTF. CDR3 nucleotides: TGTGCCAGCAGCCAAGTAAACAGCCCCTCGGGCTACACCTTC. The complete variable domain, with remaining parts taken from reference TRBV3-1 and TRBJ1-2, reads DTAVSQTPKYLVTQMGNDKSIKCEQNLGHDTMYWYKQDSKKFLKIMFSYNNKELIINETVPNRFSPKSPDKAHLNLHINSLELGDSAVYFCASSQVNSPSGYTFGSGTRLTVV.

This clonotype appeared a few times. The chain combines TRBV7-3 with TRBJ2-7; D ambiguous. V shed 3 bases and J shed 6 bases, with 12 bases lying between them. CDR3 length equals 13 residues. Germline V gene sequence: CDR1 SGHTA, CDR2 FQGTGA. CDR3 DNA sequence: TGTGCCAGCAGCTTTACCGGGCGTAGCGAGCAGTACTTC. This translates into CASSFTGRSEQYF.

In this sample, this clonotype turned up a few times. The rearrangement links TRBV18 to TRBJ2-3; D unresolved. The length of the CDR3 is 14 residues. CDR1 and CDR2 (germline): KGHSH, LQKENI. Trimming cost V 1 base and J 2 bases, with 7 bases left between them. Here the CDR3 reads CASSPLSTTDTQYF. In DNA, the CDR3 is TGTGCCAGCTCACCACTTTCGACCACAGATACGCAGTATTTT. Complete variable domain (other parts from reference TRBV18 and TRBJ2-3): NAGVMQNPRHLVRRRGQEARLRCSPMKGHSHVYWYRQLPEEGLKFMVYLQKENIIDESGMPKERFSAEFPKEGPSILRIQQVVRGDSAAYFCASSPLSTTDTQYFGPGTRLTVL.

The rearrangement joins TRBV29-1 to TRBJ2-5; D call uncertain. Germline V gives CDR1 SQVTM, CDR2 ANQGSEA. V lost 4 bases to trimming and J lost 4 bases, with 10 bases between them. This CDR3 has 12 residues. The CDR3 protein is CSVVMSAETQYF. The CDR3 DNA is TGCAGCGTTGTCATGTCAGCAGAGACCCAGTACTTC.